This is a list of T cell receptor beta chains from one sample in a study of blood T cell repertoires in COVID-19. Assay: immunoSEQ multiplex PCR; the TCRdb copy retains only in-frame clones and omits some. The repertoire has under 40,000 clones, 87% of them found once; the top ten carry roughly a tenth. The material sequenced was peripheral blood. All receptors derive from a man older than 75 with active COVID-19. CDR3s leave out the opening cysteine and the closing phenylalanine or tryptophan. A D gene is named only where the DNA matches it firmly.

J | D | V | CDR3
TRBJ2-1 | TRBD2 | TRBV7-9 | ASSHAGTSSYNEQF
TRBJ2-7 | TRBD1 | TRBV9 | ASSRGTGSYEQY
TRBJ1-4 | . | TRBV7-9 | ASGVDKTEKLF
TRBJ2-3 | . | TRBV19 | ASSMGGLTAGKRVTQY
TRBJ1-4 | TRBD1 | TRBV9 | ASSAGQGKEKLF
TRBJ1-4 | TRBD1 | TRBV19 | ASSTTGFNEKLF
TRBJ2-2 | TRBD2 | TRBV6-5 | ASSYSGSNTGELF
TRBJ2-1 | . | TRBV27 | ATRAVLSGEQF
TRBJ2-2 | TRBD2 | TRBV5-6 | ASSSWGLAGPNTGELF
TRBJ2-1 | TRBD1 | TRBV27 | ASSLGTGGYNEQF
TRBJ2-7 | . | TRBV11-2 | ASSNRNRYEQY
TRBJ1-4 | . | TRBV6-5 | ASSYSLGGGEKLF
TRBJ1-1 | . | TRBV30 | AWQQGAEAF
TRBJ1-1 | TRBD1 | TRBV6-5 | ASRRTGGGYTEAF
TRBJ2-1 | TRBD1 | TRBV24-1 | ATSRDRGYNEQF
TRBJ2-1 | TRBD2 | TRBV18 | ASSPRREGRGEQF
TRBJ2-2 | TRBD1 | TRBV7-2 | ASSPRQGSGELF
TRBJ1-3 | . | TRBV7-2 | ASSLSRASGNTIY
TRBJ1-3 | . | TRBV6-5 | ASSYSDRPGNTIY
TRBJ2-7 | . | TRBV2 | ASRSLTGDGVYEQY
TRBJ2-6 | . | TRBV19 | ASTREALSGANVLT
TRBJ2-5 | . | TRBV3-1/TRBV3-2 | ASSQSRGMSGETQY
TRBJ1-6 | TRBD1 | TRBV9 | ASSPSTGDSPLH
TRBJ2-7 | . | TRBV9 | ASSVATDPSYEQY
TRBJ1-2 | TRBD1 | TRBV6-5 | ASRFGDRVYGYT